The 17 T cell receptor beta chains in this list originate from one sample, sequenced in a study of T cells in Graves' hyperthyroidism and ophthalmopathy. Using RNA transcripts as the source, TCR beta CDR3 regions were amplified. TCR CDR3 underwent first-round RT-PCR with the HTBI primer set. TCRdb used MiXCR to reprocess the multiplex PCR reads, holding one entry per CDR3 protein. The sample gives 400,000 to 500,000 distinct CDR3 sequences, approximately 14% of which show up once; roughly 13% is in the top ten. Sequenced material: blood. The receptors were sampled from a man aged 18 to 30 with Graves' ophthalmopathy.

The table lists this clonotype with many counts. The V and J genes are TRBV20-1 and TRBJ2-5; D unclear. Trimming shortened V by 2 bases and J by 1 base, and 14 bases separated the two germline ends. Germline loops: CDR1 DFQATT, CDR2 SNEGSKA (reference sequence). This CDR3 contains 15 residues. CDR3 DNA: TGCAGTGCTAGATGGCCCCCGGCCCTCCAAGAGACCCAGTACTTC. It encodes CSARWPPALQETQYF.

This clonotype was observed many times. The CDR3, as DNA: TGTGCCAGCAGTTCTCTGACAGGGGAGGGAGAGACCCAGTACTTC. Its translation: CASSSLTGEGETQYF. The rearrangement links TRBV12-3 or TRBV12-4 to TRBJ2-5, with D maybe TRBD1 (8 bases). The CDR3 loop spans 15 amino acids. The germline V and J ends were trimmed by 4 bases and 4 bases, with 16 bases remaining between them.

This clonotype was found a few times. The chain uses TRBV27 and TRBJ1-2; 7 bases agree with TRBD1. CDR1 and CDR2 from the germline V gene are MNHEY and SMNVEV (reference sequence). The trim removed 5 bases at V and 3 bases at J, leaving 9 bases unmatched. This CDR3 contains 15 residues. The CDR3 here is CASSLKTGRDYGYTF. The DNA of the CDR3 is TGTGCCAGCAGTCTAAAGACAGGGAGAGACTATGGCTACACCTTC.

The rearrangement uses TRBV5-8 and TRBJ1-5; tentative D call: TRBD1 (5 bases). CDR1 is SGHTS, CDR2 YDEGEE, per germline. V dropped 3 bases and J dropped 5 bases, with 9 bases sitting between them. CDR3 length: 13 residues. The CDR3 reads CASSYGGDQPQHF. The CDR3 coding sequence is TGTGCCAGCAGCTATGGGGGAGATCAGCCCCAGCATTTT.

This clonotype was counted only a few times. V and J are TRBV4-1 and TRBJ1-2, with 12 bases identical to TRBD1. Germline V lookup: CDR1 MGHRA, CDR2 YSYEKL. With 2 bases clipped from V and 7 bases from J, the junction kept 5 bases outside the gene matches. The CDR3 loop spans 15 amino acids. The CDR3 spells CASSQPGQGAAGYTF. The CDR3 region has the DNA TGCGCCAGCAGCCAACCGGGACAGGGGGCTGCTGGCTACACCTTC.

This clonotype was counted ten times or more. The chain combines TRBV6-6 with TRBJ2-2; tentatively, D is TRBD1 or TRBD2 (6 bases each). The germline CDR1 and CDR2 sequences are MNHNY and SVGAGI (reference sequence). The CDR3 has 16 amino acids. Trimming stripped 2 bases from V and 3 bases from J, with 13 bases between. CDR3 DNA sequence: TGTGCCAGCAGTTACCTAGGGGGGACGGACACCGGGGAGCTGTTTTTT. Translated: CASSYLGGTDTGELFF.

This rearrangement joins TRBV10-2 to TRBJ1-5; a possible D gene is TRBD1 (5 bases). The germline V gene has CDR1 WSHSY and CDR2 SAAADI. CDR3 length: 14 amino acids. Trimming shortened V by 5 bases and J by 7 bases, and 15 bases separated the two germline ends. This CDR3 reads CASSPVGAHQPQHF. In nucleotides, the CDR3 is TGCGCCAGCAGTCCGGTCGGGGCCCACCAGCCCCAGCATTTT.

This clonotype was counted at least ten times. This chain connects TRBV2 to TRBJ1-1, with D uncertain. V was shortened by 3 bases and J by 0 bases, with 14 bases between the two germline ends. This CDR3 has 16 residues. The V gene's germline CDR1 is SNHLY and CDR2 FYNNEI. DNA for the CDR3: TGTGCCAGCAGTGATGCAGCGCAGCGTCTGAACACTGAAGCTTTCTTT. It specifies CASSDAAQRLNTEAFF.

The chain has TRBV6-1 and TRBJ1-5; D perhaps matches TRBD1 (6 bases). The germline V gene has CDR1 MNHNS and CDR2 SASEGT. Trimming pared 6 bases from V and 7 bases from J, leaving 19 bases between. This CDR3 comprises 15 residues. DNA of the CDR3: TGTGCCAGCAGATTGACAGGAAGCGTATCCCAGCCCCAGCATTTT. Translation gives CASRLTGSVSQPQHF.

This clonotype came up many times. This chain uses TRBV7-9 with TRBJ2-7; D tentatively fits TRBD1 or TRBD2 (5 bases each). The CDR3 sequence is 14 residues long. V was clipped by 0 bases and J by 4 bases, with 10 bases between them. Germline lookup yields CDR1 SEHNR and CDR2 FQNEAQ (reference sequence). The CDR3 spells CASSLAGAGYEQYF. The CDR3 nucleotides are TGTGCCAGCAGCTTAGCCGGGGCTGGGTACGAGCAGTACTTC.

In its sample, this clonotype was seen many times. The chain employs TRBV11-2 and TRBJ2-2; D could derive from TRBD1 or TRBD2 (5 bases each). The CDR3 is made up of 16 amino acids. Deletions cut 4 bases from V and 6 bases from J, with 18 bases between. CDR1 SGHAT and CDR2 FQNNGV come from the germline V gene. The CDR3 sequence: CASSSAGANPAGELFF. For the CDR3, the DNA is TGTGCCAGCAGCTCAGCCGGGGCCAACCCCGCCGGGGAGCTGTTTTTT.

This clonotype was found a few times. The J gene is TRBJ2-1, the V gene TRBV6-1; 11 bases agree with TRBD2. Trimming took 6 bases from V and 8 from J; bases not matched to a gene: 9. Germline values: CDR1 MNHNS, CDR2 SASEGT. CDR3 length: 15 amino acids. CDR3 residues: CASRKGTSGFYEQFF. Written as DNA, the CDR3 is TGTGCCAGCAGGAAAGGGACTAGCGGATTCTATGAGCAGTTCTTC.

This clonotype has ten or more counts. The chain combines TRBV25-1 with TRBJ2-7; 7 nucleotides agree with TRBD2. CDR1 is MGHDK and CDR2 is SYGVNS in the germline V gene. The length of the CDR3 is 14 residues. Trimming removed 2 bases from V and 2 bases from J; junction bases left unmatched: 3. CDR3 bases: TGTGCCAGCAGTGAACGTCTAGCGGCCTACGAGCAGTACTTC. Amino acid sequence: CASSERLAAYEQYF.

This clonotype was seen many times. CDR3 loop: CSARRTGAYNSPLHF. CDR3 DNA sequence: TGCAGTGCTAGAAGGACAGGGGCATACAATTCACCCCTCCACTTT. The chain is built from TRBV20-1 and TRBJ1-6; 9 nucleotides line up with TRBD1. The germline gives CDR1 DFQATT, CDR2 SNEGSKA (reference sequence). The CDR3 runs 15 residues. V was clipped by 2 bases and J by 7 bases; unmatched bases: 6.

The chain recombines TRBV19 with TRBJ2-4, with 9 bases that match TRBD1. CDR1 is LNHDA, CDR2 SQIVND, per germline (reference sequence). The CDR3 has 18 residues. V was clipped by 5 bases and J by 1 base; unmatched bases: 12. CDR3 in amino acids: CASSETGTGFTAKNIQYF. The CDR3 DNA is TGTGCCAGTAGTGAGACCGGGACAGGGTTTACCGCCAAAAACATTCAGTACTTC.

This clonotype was seen ten or more times. The chain carries TRBV12-5 and TRBJ1-2, with D unresolved. V lost 0 bases, J lost 4 bases, and 18 bases lay in between. Germline loops: CDR1 LGHNT, CDR2 FRNRAP. This CDR3 has 17 amino acids. The CDR3, as DNA: TGTGCTAGTGGTTTGGTAAAGAGGCCACCATTACCCTATGGCTACACCTTC. It yields the protein CASGLVKRPPLPYGYTF.

This clonotype was recorded many times. This CDR3 is CASSMGGYEQYF. The CDR3 coding sequence is TGTGCCAGCAGCATGGGGGGCTACGAGCAGTACTTC. This sequence joins TRBV5-6 and TRBJ2-7; perhaps TRBD2 as D (6 bases). Trimming pared 4 bases from V and 3 bases from J, leaving 8 bases between. CDR1 and CDR2 (germline): SGHDT, YYEEEE. The CDR3 length is 12 residues.